Listed below are T cell receptor beta chains from one sample, sequenced in a study of human T cells and chemical hapten exposure. A single record per CDR3 protein comes from TCRdb applying MiXCR to the RACE reads. Here the sample spans approximately 110,000 distinct CDR3 sequences, less than 35% being singletons. This specimen consisted of whole blood, obtained in connection with sensitization to the hapten diphenylcyclopropenone (DPC). Receptors were obtained from a man in his forties or fifties with alopecia areata. Some clones in this sample may be carry-over from other donors' samples. Each CDR3 is given with its conserved first and last residue. Each record gives: V gene, J gene, D gene, clone size, CDR3 length, CDR3 DNA, CDR3 protein. A D gene is named only where the DNA matches it firmly. Not all rows give a size; the values are once, few, many and, for expanded clones, a class.

v_gene: TRBV9
j_gene: TRBJ1-6
d_gene: -
abundance: -
len: 15
CDR3nt: TGTGCCAGCAGCGCATGGACTGGGAGGGATTCACCCCTCCACTTT
CDR3aa: CASSAWTGRDSPLHF

v_gene: TRBV29-1
j_gene: TRBJ2-1
d_gene: -
abundance: -
len: 14
CDR3nt: TGCAGCGTTGAAGGGGTCAACTCCTACAATGAGCAGTTCTTC
CDR3aa: CSVEGVNSYNEQFF

v_gene: TRBV5-5
j_gene: TRBJ2-2
d_gene: -
abundance: -
len: 17
CDR3nt: TGTGCCAGCAGCTTGTTTCCCCCCCAGAGCAACACCGGGGAGCTGTTTTTT
CDR3aa: CASSLFPPQSNTGELFF

v_gene: TRBV7-2
j_gene: TRBJ2-4
d_gene: -
abundance: few
len: 15
CDR3nt: TGTGCCAGCAGCCCTAGCCTTGTAGCCAAAAACATTCAGTACTTC
CDR3aa: CASSPSLVAKNIQYF

v_gene: TRBV29-1
j_gene: TRBJ1-2
d_gene: TRBD1
abundance: few
len: 14
CDR3nt: TGCAGCGTTGGAGAGAAGGGGGCGGACTATGGCTACACCTTC
CDR3aa: CSVGEKGADYGYTF

v_gene: TRBV7-2
j_gene: TRBJ2-3
d_gene: TRBD2
abundance: -
len: 14
CDR3nt: TGTGCCACGGGACTAGCGGGAGGTTCAGATACGCAGTATTTT
CDR3aa: CATGLAGGSDTQYF

v_gene: TRBV7-9
j_gene: TRBJ1-1
d_gene: -
abundance: once
len: 16
CDR3nt: TGTGCCAGCAGCTTAAGGCGCGGGGTTACGAACACTGAAGCTTTCTTT
CDR3aa: CASSLRRGVTNTEAFF

v_gene: TRBV6-2/TRBV6-3
j_gene: TRBJ1-6
d_gene: -
abundance: once
len: 15
CDR3nt: TGTGCCAGCAAAGAGGACAACTCCTATAATTCACCCCTCCACTTT
CDR3aa: CASKEDNSYNSPLHF

v_gene: TRBV7-9
j_gene: TRBJ2-7
d_gene: TRBD1
abundance: few
len: 14
CDR3nt: TGTGCCAGCAGCCCCAACAGGGGCCGATACGAGCAGTACTTC
CDR3aa: CASSPNRGRYEQYF

v_gene: TRBV7-2
j_gene: TRBJ1-3
d_gene: TRBD1
abundance: few
len: 17
CDR3nt: TGTGCCAGCAGCTTAGCGGCCGGGACAGGGGCAGGAAACACCATATATTTT
CDR3aa: CASSLAAGTGAGNTIYF

v_gene: TRBV20-1
j_gene: TRBJ2-1
d_gene: TRBD2
abundance: few
len: 17
CDR3nt: TGCAGTGCTAAGCCCTTTAAGACGGGAGGGCCAGGCAATGAGCAGTTCTTC
CDR3aa: CSAKPFKTGGPGNEQFF

v_gene: TRBV12-3/TRBV12-4
j_gene: TRBJ2-3
d_gene: -
abundance: -
len: 13
CDR3nt: TGTGCCAGCACAGGGGCTTACACAGATACGCAGTATTTT
CDR3aa: CASTGAYTDTQYF

v_gene: TRBV28
j_gene: TRBJ2-3
d_gene: -
abundance: few
len: 14
CDR3nt: TGTGCCAGCAGTTCGGGGCAGGGGGGAGATACGCAGTATTTT
CDR3aa: CASSSGQGGDTQYF

v_gene: TRBV11-3
j_gene: TRBJ2-5
d_gene: -
abundance: few
len: 14
CDR3nt: TGTGCCAGCAGCCATCGGACAGTACAAGAGACCCAGTACTTC
CDR3aa: CASSHRTVQETQYF

v_gene: TRBV18
j_gene: TRBJ1-1
d_gene: TRBD1
abundance: -
len: 14
CDR3nt: TGTGCCAGCTCAAAGACAGGGGAGAACACTGAAGCTTTCTTT
CDR3aa: CASSKTGENTEAFF

v_gene: TRBV7-6
j_gene: TRBJ2-7
d_gene: TRBD1
abundance: -
len: 12
CDR3nt: TGTGCCAGCAGCCCTTACAGGGGAGAGCAGTACTTC
CDR3aa: CASSPYRGEQYF

v_gene: TRBV24-1
j_gene: TRBJ2-1
d_gene: -
abundance: few
len: 15
CDR3nt: TGTGCCATCCGTTCTCGGGTAGCTGGGAATAGTGAGCAGTTCTTC
CDR3aa: CAIRSRVAGNSEQFF

v_gene: TRBV7-7
j_gene: TRBJ2-3
d_gene: TRBD2
abundance: few
len: 16
CDR3nt: TGTGCTAGCAGCTTAGGGACTAGCAGTAGCACAGATACGCAGTATTTT
CDR3aa: CASSLGTSSSTDTQYF

v_gene: TRBV12-3/TRBV12-4
j_gene: TRBJ2-5
d_gene: TRBD1
abundance: -
len: 13
CDR3nt: TGTGCCAGCAGTGCTACAGGGGAAGAGACCCAGTACTTC
CDR3aa: CASSATGEETQYF

v_gene: TRBV18
j_gene: TRBJ2-5
d_gene: TRBD2
abundance: few
len: 16
CDR3nt: TGTGCCAGCTCACCACGCACTAGCGGGAGTAGAGAGACCCAGTACTTC
CDR3aa: CASSPRTSGSRETQYF

v_gene: TRBV25-1
j_gene: TRBJ1-5
d_gene: -
abundance: -
len: 15
CDR3nt: TGTGCCAGCAGGTTCAGAAAGAATAGCAATCAGCCCCAGCATTTT
CDR3aa: CASRFRKNSNQPQHF

v_gene: TRBV20-1
j_gene: TRBJ2-7
d_gene: -
abundance: -
len: 13
CDR3nt: TGCAGTGCTAGACTTAACACGGGTGGGGAGCAGTACTTC
CDR3aa: CSARLNTGGEQYF

v_gene: TRBV5-1
j_gene: TRBJ2-3
d_gene: TRBD1
abundance: -
len: 13
CDR3nt: TGCGCCAGCAGTCTAGGACAGGCTGATACGCAGTATTTT
CDR3aa: CASSLGQADTQYF

v_gene: TRBV5-1
j_gene: TRBJ2-5
d_gene: TRBD1
abundance: -
len: 16
CDR3nt: TGCGCCAGCAGCTTGGGACCGGGACAGGGACAAGAGACCCAGTACTTC
CDR3aa: CASSLGPGQGQETQYF

v_gene: TRBV29-1
j_gene: TRBJ2-7
d_gene: TRBD1
abundance: few
len: 13
CDR3nt: TGCAGCGTTGGGGACAGGCTGGGGTACGAGCAGTACTTC
CDR3aa: CSVGDRLGYEQYF

v_gene: TRBV12-3/TRBV12-4
j_gene: TRBJ1-4
d_gene: TRBD1
abundance: -
len: 15
CDR3nt: TGTGCCAGCAGTCCCAAGAGGGGGCGCAGCGAAAAACTGTTTTTT
CDR3aa: CASSPKRGRSEKLFF

v_gene: TRBV30
j_gene: TRBJ2-1
d_gene: -
abundance: once
len: 12
CDR3nt: TGTGCCTGGAGTGTCTGGGGGCGGGAGCAGTTCTTC
CDR3aa: CAWSVWGREQFF

v_gene: TRBV28
j_gene: TRBJ1-5
d_gene: -
abundance: -
len: 12
CDR3nt: TGTGCCAGCAGAAGCGGTGGTCAGCCCCAGCATTTT
CDR3aa: CASRSGGQPQHF

v_gene: TRBV6-2/TRBV6-3
j_gene: TRBJ2-3
d_gene: -
abundance: few
len: 17
CDR3nt: TGTGCCAGCACCCCCGCGGGGATGAGGGGTAGGACAGATACGCAGTATTTT
CDR3aa: CASTPAGMRGRTDTQYF

v_gene: TRBV2
j_gene: TRBJ2-1
d_gene: -
abundance: few
len: 11
CDR3nt: TGTGCCAGCAGTGGCTACAATGAGCAGTTCTTC
CDR3aa: CASSGYNEQFF

v_gene: TRBV6-5
j_gene: TRBJ2-5
d_gene: TRBD1
abundance: few
len: 14
CDR3nt: TGTGCCAGCAGTTCGCCAGGGGGCCAAGAGACCCAGTACTTC
CDR3aa: CASSSPGGQETQYF

v_gene: TRBV7-2
j_gene: TRBJ2-5
d_gene: TRBD2
abundance: -
len: 16
CDR3nt: TGTGCCAGCAGCTTATCCCGAGGGCTAGCGGCAGAGACCCAGTACTTC
CDR3aa: CASSLSRGLAAETQYF

v_gene: TRBV20-1
j_gene: TRBJ1-1
d_gene: -
abundance: -
len: 14
CDR3nt: TGCAGTGCTAGTAGGGGACGGACCGACACTGAAGCTTTCTTT
CDR3aa: CSASRGRTDTEAFF

v_gene: TRBV28
j_gene: TRBJ2-7
d_gene: TRBD2
abundance: -
len: 14
CDR3nt: TGTGCCAGCAGTTTTTGGCGGGAGAGTTACGAGCAGTACTTC
CDR3aa: CASSFWRESYEQYF

v_gene: TRBV21-1
j_gene: TRBJ2-5
d_gene: -
abundance: -
len: 15
CDR3nt: TGTGCCAGAGGAAGGGAAGGTCCTCGTGGAGAGACCCAGTACTTC
CDR3aa: CARGREGPRGETQYF

v_gene: TRBV20-1
j_gene: TRBJ1-1
d_gene: -
abundance: -
len: 13
CDR3nt: TGCAGTGCTACGGTCTCCATGAACACTGAAGCTTTCTTT
CDR3aa: CSATVSMNTEAFF

v_gene: TRBV27
j_gene: TRBJ2-3
d_gene: TRBD2
abundance: few
len: 15
CDR3nt: TGTGCCTGCCGGGGGGTCGGGGTTGGCACAGATACGCAGTATTTT
CDR3aa: CACRGVGVGTDTQYF

v_gene: TRBV7-9
j_gene: TRBJ2-3
d_gene: -
abundance: few
len: 15
CDR3nt: TGTGCCAGCAGCTTAGGGAGCGAGTACACAGATACGCAGTATTTT
CDR3aa: CASSLGSEYTDTQYF

v_gene: TRBV9
j_gene: TRBJ2-7
d_gene: TRBD1
abundance: -
len: 14
CDR3nt: TGTGCCAGCAGCGTAGCTACAGGGGGCGATGAGCAGTACTTC
CDR3aa: CASSVATGGDEQYF

v_gene: TRBV10-3
j_gene: TRBJ2-3
d_gene: -
abundance: few
len: 13
CDR3nt: TGTGCCATCGGGGAGCGGAGCACAGATACGCAGTATTTT
CDR3aa: CAIGERSTDTQYF

v_gene: TRBV6-2/TRBV6-3
j_gene: TRBJ2-5
d_gene: -
abundance: -
len: 12
CDR3nt: TGTGCCAGCAACCTGTACCAAGAGACCCAGTACTTC
CDR3aa: CASNLYQETQYF